These 17 T cell receptor beta chains originate from one sample sequenced in a study of T cells in localized non-small cell lung cancer. Generated by immunoSEQ multiplex PCR, the TCRdb table keeps only in-frame clones and is missing some. The sample holds fewer than 40,000 clones, 85% to 90% seen once. This specimen consisted of peripheral blood, obtained before any cancer treatment. The receptors were gathered from an older female donor with stage I lung adenocarcinoma.

As DNA, the CDR3 is TGTGCCAGCAGCTACAGGAGGTCAGCGGGGCACGAGCAGTACTTC. Translation gives CASSYRRSAGHEQYF. This rearrangement joins TRBV7-8 to TRBJ2-7; 7 positions agree with TRBD2. CDR1 SGHVS and CDR2 FQNEAQ come from the germline V gene. The CDR3 runs to 15 residues. The junction had 11 bases not matched to a gene; V was cut back by 4 bases and J by 5 bases.

J is TRBJ1-3 and V is TRBV18, with 10 bases aligning to TRBD1. CDR3 length equals 16 residues. Germline CDR1 is KGHSH and CDR2 is LQKENI. V lost 3 bases to trimming and J lost 4 bases; unmatched junction nucleotides: 6. The CDR3 bases are TGTGCCAGCTCACCGGGACAGGGGAACTTAGGAAACACCATATATTTT. Its protein is CASSPGQGNLGNTIYF.

The chain has TRBV10-2 and TRBJ2-1; D is unresolved. Between the trimmed V and J ends, which lost 8 bases and 2 bases, there was a span of 10 bases. There are 13 residues in the CDR3. Germline CDR1 is WSHSY and CDR2 is SAAADI. Here the CDR3 reads CASQQSTYNEQFF. In DNA form, the CDR3 reads TGCGCCAGCCAACAGAGTACCTACAATGAGCAGTTCTTC.

The chain joins TRBV5-1 to TRBJ2-3; 9 bases align to TRBD2. The germline V gene has CDR1 SGHRS and CDR2 YFSETQ. The V gene end was trimmed by 1 base and the J gene end by 4 bases; junction bases not matched to a gene: 7. The CDR3 length is 16 residues. CDR3 residues: CASSLFLAGNSDTQYF. In DNA, the CDR3 is TGCGCCAGCAGCTTGTTTCTAGCGGGGAACTCAGATACGCAGTATTTT.

This sequence joins TRBV5-6 and TRBJ2-2; 10 positions agree with TRBD2. The CDR3 length is 19 residues. After removal of 4 bases from V and 0 bases from J, the junction contained 12 bases not matched to a gene. CDR1 is SGHDT, CDR2 YYEEEE, per germline. CDR3 bases: TGTGCCAGCAGCCCCTGGACTAGCGGTAGATCCGCGAACACCGGGGAGCTGTTTTTT. The encoded protein is CASSPWTSGRSANTGELFF.

For the CDR3, the DNA is TGTGCCAGCAGTTTACACGGCAGGGGGCCACGCAATGAGCAGTTCTTC. Its protein product is CASSLHGRGPRNEQFF. This rearrangement joins TRBV28 to TRBJ2-1; 8 bases match TRBD1. Unmatched junction bases numbered 9, after V lost 2 bases and J lost 6 bases. The germline CDR1 and CDR2 sequences are MDHEN and SYDVKM. The CDR3 runs 16 residues.

The V gene is TRBV28, the J gene TRBJ2-1, with 12 bases that match TRBD2. Trimming cost V 5 bases and J 4 bases; bases outside gene matches: 12. The CDR3 contains 18 residues. Germline V gene sequence: CDR1 MDHEN, CDR2 SYDVKM. The CDR3 DNA reads TGTGCCAGCAGTCCTACCTCTAGCGGGAGGGCCCGGTACAATGAGCAGTTCTTC. It codes for CASSPTSSGRARYNEQFF.

J is TRBJ2-7 and V is TRBV30, with TRBD2 as a possible D gene (6 bases). From germline, CDR1 is GTSNPN and CDR2 SVGIG (reference sequence). The V end lost 6 bases, the J end lost 3 bases, and 9 bases lay between the germline ends. The CDR3 extends over 11 amino acids. Written as DNA, the CDR3 is TGTGCCTGCCTGACTAGCTACGAGCAGTACTTC. Its translation is CACLTSYEQYF.

V is TRBV7-9 and J is TRBJ2-7, with TRBD1 matching 7 bases. Germline-derived CDR1 and CDR2 are SEHNR and FQNEAQ (reference sequence). The V gene end was trimmed by 5 bases and the J gene end by 0 bases; junction bases not matched to a gene: 7. The CDR3 contains 15 residues. CDR3 region: CASSERTGDSYEQYF. DNA for the CDR3: TGTGCCAGCAGCGAGCGGACAGGTGACTCCTACGAGCAGTACTTC.

This clone was observed a single time. The chain is built from TRBV11-2 and TRBJ1-1; D not resolved. The CDR3 sequence is 17 residues long. V was cut by 0 bases and J by 3 bases, with 17 bases left in between. CDR1 and CDR2 (germline): SGHAT, FQNNGV. The CDR3 region is CASSLDRPGRIDTEAFF. CDR3 nucleotides: TGTGCCAGCAGCTTAGATCGGCCAGGAAGGATAGACACTGAAGCTTTCTTT.

This rearrangement joins TRBV28 to TRBJ2-7, with D possibly called TRBD1 or TRBD2 (6 bases each). Germline V gene data show CDR1 as MDHEN and CDR2 as SYDVKM. Trimming pared 4 bases from V and 2 bases from J, leaving 12 bases between. The CDR3 runs to 14 residues. The CDR3, as DNA: TGTGCCAGCAGTTCCCAGGGGAGGACCTACGAGCAGTACTTC. It yields the protein CASSSQGRTYEQYF.

The J gene is TRBJ1-2, the V gene TRBV19, with D possibly TRBD1 on 5 matching bases. Trimming removed 5 bases from V and 2 bases from J, with 12 bases in between. Germline CDR1 reads LNHDA; CDR2 reads SQIVND (reference sequence). The CDR3 contains 14 residues. DNA of the CDR3: TGTGCCAGTAGTCCGGGGACGCCGAACTATGGCTACACCTTC. Translation gives CASSPGTPNYGYTF.

This clone was recorded once. The chain joins TRBV7-9 to TRBJ2-7, with 7 bases that match TRBD1. This CDR3 is built from 13 residues. From germline, CDR1 is SEHNR and CDR2 FQNEAQ (reference sequence). V shed 3 bases and J 3 bases; nucleotides not matched to a gene: 2. The CDR3 protein is CASSFGTDYEQYF. The CDR3 DNA reads TGTGCCAGCAGCTTCGGGACAGACTACGAGCAGTACTTC.

The rearrangement uses TRBV7-7 and TRBJ2-1, with 13 nucleotides matching TRBD2. CDR1 is SSHAT and CDR2 is FNYEAQ in the germline V gene (reference sequence). The CDR3 runs to 15 residues. V shed 5 bases and J 6 bases; nucleotides not matched to a gene: 4. In DNA, the CDR3 is TGTGCCAGCAGCAGGGGACTAGCGGGGACCAATGAGCAGTTCTTC. Translated: CASSRGLAGTNEQFF.

This clone was seen only a few times. The chain recombines TRBV10-1 with TRBJ2-7; D remains unclear. V gave up 3 bases and J gave up 6 bases, with 12 bases separating them. The CDR3 extends over 13 amino acids. Germline assignment: CDR1 WNHNN and CDR2 SYGVQD (reference sequence). The CDR3 region is CASSEGQPGEQYF. CDR3 DNA sequence: TGCGCCAGCAGTGAAGGTCAGCCGGGCGAGCAGTACTTC.

This chain connects TRBV6-1 to TRBJ1-2; D is perhaps TRBD1 (5 bases). CDR3 length: 14 residues. Trimming took 2 bases from V and 8 from J, leaving 15 bases between them. Germline assignment: CDR1 MNHNS and CDR2 SASEGT. The CDR3 is CASSESEGPGGYTF. CDR3 in DNA: TGTGCCAGCAGTGAATCGGAGGGGCCGGGCGGCTACACCTTC.

This clone has a single count. The V gene is TRBV9, the J gene TRBJ2-3; D is unresolved. V lost 3 bases and J lost 6, with 17 bases in between. The CDR3 consists of 15 residues. Germline V gene sequence: CDR1 SGDLS, CDR2 YYNGEE. CDR3 protein: CASSALDLTFDTQYF. CDR3 in DNA: TGTGCCAGCAGCGCCTTGGACCTGACTTTCGATACGCAGTATTTT.